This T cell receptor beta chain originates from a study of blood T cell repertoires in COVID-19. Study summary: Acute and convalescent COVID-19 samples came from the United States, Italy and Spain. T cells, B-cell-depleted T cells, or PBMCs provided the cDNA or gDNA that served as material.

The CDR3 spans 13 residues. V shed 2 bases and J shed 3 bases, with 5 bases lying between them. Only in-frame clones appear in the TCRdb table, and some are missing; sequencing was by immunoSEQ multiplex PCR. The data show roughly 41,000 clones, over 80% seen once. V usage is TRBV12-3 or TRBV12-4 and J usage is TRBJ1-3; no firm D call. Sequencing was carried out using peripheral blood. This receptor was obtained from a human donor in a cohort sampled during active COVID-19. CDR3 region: CASSLSGGNTIYF. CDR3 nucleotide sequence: TGTGCCAGCAGTTTAAGCGGTGGAAACACCATATATTTT.